The 6 T cell receptor beta chains below were found in one sample sequenced in a study of T-cell reconstitution after alpha-beta-depleted transplantation in children. This sample's TCRbeta library carried unique molecular identifier barcodes. One entry per CDR3 protein, called by TCRdb with MiXCR from the PCR reads. The repertoire has about 91,000 distinct CDR3 sequences, roughly 8.3% of them found once; the top ten carry 5.5% to 7%. Sequences were derived from PBMCs from the stem cell graft donor, sampled from the stem cell graft. These receptors were taken from a human donor who donated a stem cell graft to a child with congenital amegakaryocytic thrombocytopenia.

This clonotype was counted many times. V usage is TRBV18 and J usage is TRBJ1-5; weak D call: TRBD1 (6 bases). The CDR3 contains 15 residues. Germline loops: CDR1 KGHSH, CDR2 LQKENI. Trimming removed 3 bases at V and 0 bases at J, with 9 bases between. The CDR3 reads CASSPETGSNQPQHF. The CDR3 nucleotides read TGTGCCAGCTCACCGGAGACAGGTAGCAATCAGCCCCAGCATTTT.

This clonotype was picked up many times. The V gene is TRBV7-9, the J gene TRBJ2-1; perhaps TRBD2 as D (6 bases). This CDR3 contains 13 residues. CDR1 is SEHNR, CDR2 FQNEAQ, per germline (reference sequence). The V end lost 5 bases, the J end lost 10 bases, and 15 bases lay between the germline ends. CDR3 protein: CASSQRLVQEQFF. The CDR3 DNA reads TGTGCCAGCAGCCAAAGACTAGTTCAGGAGCAGTTCTTC.

There are many counts of this clonotype. V gene TRBV4-1 combines with J gene TRBJ1-1, with D maybe TRBD1 (6 bases). The germline CDR1 and CDR2 sequences are MGHRA and YSYEKL. The CDR3 has 13 residues. Trimming took off 2 bases at V and 5 bases at J, with 9 bases between the two ends. Here the CDR3 reads CASSQTGRTEAFF. CDR3 coding DNA: TGCGCCAGCAGCCAAACAGGGAGGACTGAAGCTTTCTTT.

In this sample, this clonotype turned up many times. The V call is TRBV3-1, the J call TRBJ2-1, with D possibly TRBD2 on 6 matching bases. V lost 10 bases and J 0 bases, leaving 13 bases between the germline ends. This CDR3 region has 14 residues. CDR1 and CDR2 from the germline V gene are LGHDT and YNNKEL (reference sequence). This CDR3 reads CATGDFSSYNEQFF. CDR3 DNA: TGTGCCACCGGGGACTTTAGCTCCTACAATGAGCAGTTCTTC.

This clonotype was observed a few times. The gene calls are TRBV6-1 and TRBJ2-2; possibly TRBD2 for D (6 bases). The V end lost 2 bases, the J end lost 2 bases, and 12 bases lay between the germline ends. Germline V gene lookup returns CDR1 MNHNS and CDR2 SASEGT. CDR3 size: 16 residues. The CDR3 DNA sequence: TGTGCCAGCAGTGAACGGGGCGGGGATAACACCGGGGAGCTGTTTTTT. This codes for CASSERGGDNTGELFF.

The rearrangement uses TRBV5-1 and TRBJ2-5; D gene uncertain. Germline assignment: CDR1 SGHRS and CDR2 YFSETQ. Trimming shortened V by 0 bases and J by 5 bases, and 8 bases separated the two germline ends. This CDR3 has 13 amino acids. CDR3 region: CASSLEVPETQYF. CDR3 coding DNA: TGCGCCAGCAGCTTGGAAGTTCCGGAGACCCAGTACTTC.